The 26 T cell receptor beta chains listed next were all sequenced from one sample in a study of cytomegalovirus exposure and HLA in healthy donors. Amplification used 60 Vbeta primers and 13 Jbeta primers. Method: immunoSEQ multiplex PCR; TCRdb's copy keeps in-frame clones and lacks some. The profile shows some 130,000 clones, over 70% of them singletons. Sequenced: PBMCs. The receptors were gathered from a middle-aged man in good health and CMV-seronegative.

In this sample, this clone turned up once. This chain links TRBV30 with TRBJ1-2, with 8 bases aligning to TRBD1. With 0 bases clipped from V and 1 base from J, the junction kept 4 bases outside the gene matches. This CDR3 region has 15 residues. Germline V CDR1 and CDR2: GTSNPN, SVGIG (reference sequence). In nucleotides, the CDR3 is TGTGCCTGGAGTGTGACAGGGGACAATAACTATGGCTACACCTTC. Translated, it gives CAWSVTGDNNYGYTF.

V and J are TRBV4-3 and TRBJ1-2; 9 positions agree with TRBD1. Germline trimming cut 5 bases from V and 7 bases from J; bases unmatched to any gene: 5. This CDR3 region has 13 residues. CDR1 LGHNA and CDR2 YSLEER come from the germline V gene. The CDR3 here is CASSSGQGFGYTF. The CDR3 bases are TGCGCCAGCAGCTCGGGACAGGGCTTTGGCTACACCTTC.

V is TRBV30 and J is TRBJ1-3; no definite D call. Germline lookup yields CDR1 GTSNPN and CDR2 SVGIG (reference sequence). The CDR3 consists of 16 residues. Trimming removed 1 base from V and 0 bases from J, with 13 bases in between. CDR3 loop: CAWSGLGLTSGNTIYF. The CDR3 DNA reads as TGTGCCTGGAGTGGTCTAGGCCTTACCTCTGGAAACACCATATATTTT.

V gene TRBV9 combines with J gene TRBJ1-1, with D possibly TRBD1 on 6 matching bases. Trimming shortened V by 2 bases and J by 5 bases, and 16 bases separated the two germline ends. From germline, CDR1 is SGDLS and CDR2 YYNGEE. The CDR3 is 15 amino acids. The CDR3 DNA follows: TGTGCCAGCAGCGTCCAGACAGGAAGTGGGACTGAAGCTTTCTTT. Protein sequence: CASSVQTGSGTEAFF.

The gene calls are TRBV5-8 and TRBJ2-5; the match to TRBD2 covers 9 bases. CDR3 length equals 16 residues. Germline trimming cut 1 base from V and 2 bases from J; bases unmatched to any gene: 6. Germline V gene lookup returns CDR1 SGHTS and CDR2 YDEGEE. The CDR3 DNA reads TGTGCCAGCAGCTTGTACCTGACTAGCGGACAAGAGACCCAGTACTTC. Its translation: CASSLYLTSGQETQYF.

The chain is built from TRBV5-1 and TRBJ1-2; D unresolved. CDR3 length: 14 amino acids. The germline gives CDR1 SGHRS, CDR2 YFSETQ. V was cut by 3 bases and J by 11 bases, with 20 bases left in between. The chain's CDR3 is CASSSPEGRDPYTF. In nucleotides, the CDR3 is TGCGCCAGCAGCTCCCCGGAAGGGAGGGATCCTTACACCTTC.

The CDR3 nucleotides are TGTGCCAGCAGTTTACAGGGGCTGGGTGAAAAACTGTTTTTT. Encoded protein: CASSLQGLGEKLFF. This chain connects TRBV27 to TRBJ1-4, with a weak D call TRBD1 (6 bases). Germline V gene sequence: CDR1 MNHEY, CDR2 SMNVEV (reference sequence). The CDR3 spans 14 residues. Trimming took off 2 bases at V and 7 bases at J, with 11 bases between the two ends. The variable domain in full, with the rest retrieved from reference TRBV27 and TRBJ1-4, is EAQVTQNPRYLITVTGKKLTVTCSQNMNHEYMSWYRQDPGLGLRQIYYSMNVEVTDKGDVPEGYKVSRKEKRNFPLILESPSPNQTSLYFCASSLQGLGEKLFFGSGTQLSVL.

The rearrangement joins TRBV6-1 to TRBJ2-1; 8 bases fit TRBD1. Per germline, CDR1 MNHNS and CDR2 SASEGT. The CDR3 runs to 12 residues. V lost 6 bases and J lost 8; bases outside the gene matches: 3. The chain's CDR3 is CASRAGGYEQFF. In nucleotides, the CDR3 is TGTGCCAGCAGGGCAGGGGGCTATGAGCAGTTCTTC.

The CDR3 loop reads CASSLGPKETQYF. CDR3 in DNA: TGTGCCAGCAGCTTGGGGCCAAAAGAGACCCAGTACTTC. The genes are TRBV7-9 and TRBJ2-5; weak D call: TRBD1 (5 bases). The germline V gene encodes CDR1 SEHNR and CDR2 FQNEAQ (reference sequence). Between the trimmed V and J ends, which lost 3 bases and 3 bases, there was a span of 8 bases. The CDR3 sequence is 13 residues long.

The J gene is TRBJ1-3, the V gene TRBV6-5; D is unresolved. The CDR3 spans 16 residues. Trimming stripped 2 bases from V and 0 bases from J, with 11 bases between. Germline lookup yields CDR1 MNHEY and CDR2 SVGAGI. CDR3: CASSYAEVNSGNTIYF. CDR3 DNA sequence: TGTGCCAGCAGTTACGCTGAGGTTAACTCTGGAAACACCATATATTTT.

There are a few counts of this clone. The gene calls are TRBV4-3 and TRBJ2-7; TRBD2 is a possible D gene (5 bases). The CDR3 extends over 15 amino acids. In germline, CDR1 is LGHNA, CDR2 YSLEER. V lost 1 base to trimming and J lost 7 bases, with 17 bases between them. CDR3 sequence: CASSQALSGVVEQYF. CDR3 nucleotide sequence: TGCGCCAGCAGCCAAGCCCTCTCCGGGGTGGTAGAGCAGTACTTC.

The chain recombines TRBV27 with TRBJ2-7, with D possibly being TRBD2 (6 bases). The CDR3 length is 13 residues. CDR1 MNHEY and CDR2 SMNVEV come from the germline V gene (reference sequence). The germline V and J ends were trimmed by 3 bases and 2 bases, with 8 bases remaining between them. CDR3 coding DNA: TGTGCCAGCAGTTTGGGGGGTCCCTACGAGCAGTACTTC. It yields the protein CASSLGGPYEQYF.

DNA for the CDR3: TGTGCCAGCTCACCGACACAAGGGAGGGCTTTCTTT. Encoded protein: CASSPTQGRAFF. V gene TRBV18 combines with J gene TRBJ1-1; D is uncertain. Trimming took 3 bases from V and 11 from J, leaving 13 bases between them. Germline V gene lookup returns CDR1 KGHSH and CDR2 LQKENI. The CDR3 consists of 12 residues.

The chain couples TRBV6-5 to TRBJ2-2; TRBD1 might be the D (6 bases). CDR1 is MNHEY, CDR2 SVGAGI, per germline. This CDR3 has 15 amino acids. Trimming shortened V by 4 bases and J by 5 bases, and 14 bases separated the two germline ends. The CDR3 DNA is TGTGCCAGCAGTTTCCAGGGGCGTTGGACCGGGGAGCTGTTTTTT. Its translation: CASSFQGRWTGELFF.

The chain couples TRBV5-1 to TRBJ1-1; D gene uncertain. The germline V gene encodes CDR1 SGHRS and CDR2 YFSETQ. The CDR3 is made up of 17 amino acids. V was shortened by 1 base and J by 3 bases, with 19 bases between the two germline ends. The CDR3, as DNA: TGCGCCAGCAGCTTGACTTTCGTGGGCCCATGGGACACTGAAGCTTTCTTT. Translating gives CASSLTFVGPWDTEAFF.

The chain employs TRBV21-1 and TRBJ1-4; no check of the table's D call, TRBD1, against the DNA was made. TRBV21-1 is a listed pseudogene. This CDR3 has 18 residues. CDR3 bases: TGTGCCAGCAGCTTCCCCCCGGGACAGGGGGCGGAAAGGAAGGGGCTGTTTTTT. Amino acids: CASSFPPGQGAERKGLFF.

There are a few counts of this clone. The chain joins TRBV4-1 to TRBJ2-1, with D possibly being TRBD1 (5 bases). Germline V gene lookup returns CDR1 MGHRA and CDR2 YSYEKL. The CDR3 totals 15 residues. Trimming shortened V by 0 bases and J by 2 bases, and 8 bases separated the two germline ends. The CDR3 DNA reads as TGCGCCAGCAGCCAAGAACACAGGACCTACAATGAGCAGTTCTTC. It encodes CASSQEHRTYNEQFF.

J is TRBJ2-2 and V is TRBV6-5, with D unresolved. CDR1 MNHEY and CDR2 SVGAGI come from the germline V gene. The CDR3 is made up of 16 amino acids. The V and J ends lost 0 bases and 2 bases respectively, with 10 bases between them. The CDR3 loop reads CASSYSGGLNTGELFF. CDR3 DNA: TGTGCCAGCAGTTACTCTGGCGGATTAAACACCGGGGAGCTGTTTTTT.

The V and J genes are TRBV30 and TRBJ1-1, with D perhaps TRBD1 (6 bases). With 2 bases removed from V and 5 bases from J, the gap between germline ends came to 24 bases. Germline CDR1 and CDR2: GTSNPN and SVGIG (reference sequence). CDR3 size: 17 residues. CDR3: CAWSLVWGGGGKTEAFF. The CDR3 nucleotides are TGTGCCTGGAGTCTAGTTTGGGGGGGCGGTGGAAAGACTGAAGCTTTCTTT.

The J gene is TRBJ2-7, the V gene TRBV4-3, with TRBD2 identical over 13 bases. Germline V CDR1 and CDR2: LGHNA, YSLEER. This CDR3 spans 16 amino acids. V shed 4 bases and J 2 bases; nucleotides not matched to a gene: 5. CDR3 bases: TGCGCCAGCAGCCCCTCGGGACTAGCGGGAACCTACGAGCAGTACTTC. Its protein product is CASSPSGLAGTYEQYF.

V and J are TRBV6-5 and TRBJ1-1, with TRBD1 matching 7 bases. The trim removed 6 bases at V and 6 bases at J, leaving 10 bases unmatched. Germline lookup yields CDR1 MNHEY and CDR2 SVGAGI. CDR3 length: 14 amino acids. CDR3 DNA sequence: TGTGCCAGCAGGGTGACAGGGACACCTGCTGAAGCTTTCTTT. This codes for CASRVTGTPAEAFF.

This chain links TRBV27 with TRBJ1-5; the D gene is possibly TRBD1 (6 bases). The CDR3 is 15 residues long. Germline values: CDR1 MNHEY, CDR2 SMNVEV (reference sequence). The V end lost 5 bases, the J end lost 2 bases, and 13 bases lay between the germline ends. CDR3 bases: TGTGCCAGCAGTAAACAGGGCCGTGGCAATCAGCCCCAGCATTTT. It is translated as CASSKQGRGNQPQHF.

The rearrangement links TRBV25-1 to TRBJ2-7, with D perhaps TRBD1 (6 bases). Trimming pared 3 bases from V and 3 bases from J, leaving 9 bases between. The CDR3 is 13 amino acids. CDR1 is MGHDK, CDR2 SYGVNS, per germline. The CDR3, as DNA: TGTGCCAGCAGTGATTCGGACAGCTACGAGCAGTACTTC. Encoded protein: CASSDSDSYEQYF.

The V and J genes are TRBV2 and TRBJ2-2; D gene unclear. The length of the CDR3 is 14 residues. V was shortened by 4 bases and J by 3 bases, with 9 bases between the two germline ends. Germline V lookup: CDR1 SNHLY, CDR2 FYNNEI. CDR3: CASSGLLDTGELFF. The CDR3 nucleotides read TGTGCCAGCAGTGGGCTCCTGGACACCGGGGAGCTGTTTTTT.

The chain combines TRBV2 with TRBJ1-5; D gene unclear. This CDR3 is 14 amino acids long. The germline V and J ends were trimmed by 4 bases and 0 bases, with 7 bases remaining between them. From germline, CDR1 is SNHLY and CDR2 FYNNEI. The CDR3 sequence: CASSATDSNQPQHF. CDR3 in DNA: TGTGCCAGCAGTGCAACAGATAGCAATCAGCCCCAGCATTTT.

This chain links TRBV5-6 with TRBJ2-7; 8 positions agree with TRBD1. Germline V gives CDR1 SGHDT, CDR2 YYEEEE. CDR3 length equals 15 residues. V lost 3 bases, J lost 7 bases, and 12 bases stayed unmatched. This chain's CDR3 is CASSWTGTAVREQYF. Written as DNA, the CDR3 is TGTGCCAGCAGCTGGACAGGGACAGCGGTAAGAGAGCAGTACTTC.